This T cell receptor (beta chain) was identified during a study of neurological immune-mediated disorders. This clonotype was observed at least ten times. V was clipped by 3 bases and J by 0 bases, with 12 bases between them. Germline-derived CDR1 and CDR2 are WSHSY and SAAADI. This CDR3 has 15 residues. TCRdb re-called the 5' RACE reads through MiXCR, storing one row per CDR3 protein. In the table there are roughly 31,000 distinct CDR3 sequences, around 25% of which are singletons. Libraries from sorted cells each used some 1 million CD4+ or CD8+ T cells. V and J are TRBV10-2 and TRBJ2-7; D not resolved. This clonotype originated in a man in his forties or fifties with HTLV-1-associated myelopathy (HAM/TSP). What was sequenced was CD4+ T cells from blood. The CDR3 DNA reads TGCGCCAGCAGTGACAGAAGTACCAGCTCCTACGAGCAGTACTTC. This codes for CASSDRSTSSYEQYF.